The 7 T cell receptor beta chains below all came from one sample that was sequenced in a study of molecular identifiers for immune sequencing clone quantification. MiXCR, run by TCRdb on the PCR reads, gives a single entry per CDR3 protein. The table lists about 640,000 distinct CDR3 sequences, about 20% of them singletons, with 0.7% to 1% in the top ten. Sequenced input: naive CD8+ T cells from blood, with Jurkat cell RNA spiked in. As for subset: FACS-sorted CD8+CD4-CCR7+CD45RA+ naive T cells. The receptors shown here come from a human donor in good health. Some libraries in this study had Jurkat cell RNA spiked in.

Ten or more counts support this clonotype. The V and J genes are TRBV7-9 and TRBJ2-5, with D perhaps being TRBD1 or TRBD2 (5 bases each). CDR3 length equals 19 residues. Trimming cost V 1 base and J 5 bases, with 26 bases left between them. Germline V gene sequence: CDR1 SEHNR, CDR2 FQNEAQ (reference sequence). Written as DNA, the CDR3 is TGTGCCAGCAGCTTAGTCCCTTGGGCCCGGGACGAAGGGCTGGAGACCCAGTACTTC. Translating it yields CASSLVPWARDEGLETQYF.

This sequence joins TRBV11-2 and TRBJ1-2; 9 positions match TRBD1. This CDR3 has 18 residues. Germline V gene data show CDR1 as SGHAT and CDR2 as FQNNGV. J gave up 2 bases and V 3 bases, and 13 bases lay outside the gene matches. CDR3 sequence: CASSLSRDRDRENYGYTF. DNA of the CDR3: TGTGCCAGCAGCTTGTCGCGGGACCGGGACAGGGAGAACTATGGCTACACCTTC.

This clonotype came up many times. The gene calls are TRBV20-1 and TRBJ2-7; D gene ambiguous. Germline CDR1 is DFQATT and CDR2 is SNEGSKA (reference sequence). This CDR3 region has 12 residues. Trimming cost V 2 bases and J 3 bases, with 8 bases left between them. In nucleotides, the CDR3 is TGCAGTGCTAGACCGCAGAGCTACGAGCAGTACTTC. Translated, it gives CSARPQSYEQYF.

Note on this clonotype: This may arise from a read error, as a much more abundant clone is one base away. Written as DNA, the CDR3 is TGTGCCAGTACGGGAGCTCACACAGATACGCAGTATTTT. Translation: CASTGAHTDTQYF. V usage is TRBV19 and J usage is TRBJ2-3; D is possibly TRBD2 (6 bases). V shed 7 bases and J shed 2 bases, with 10 bases lying between them. The V gene's germline CDR1 is LNHDA and CDR2 SQIVND (reference sequence). The CDR3 has 13 amino acids.

This clonotype was seen at least ten times. V is TRBV28 and J is TRBJ1-5; no clear D gene. The CDR3 has 14 residues. The V gene's germline CDR1 is MDHEN and CDR2 SYDVKM. Trimming stripped 7 bases from V and 5 bases from J, with 15 bases between. The CDR3: CASTIGRFHQPQHF. The CDR3 region has the DNA TGTGCCAGCACCATAGGGAGGTTCCATCAGCCCCAGCATTTT.

This clonotype was seen many times. The chain couples TRBV7-9 to TRBJ1-4; weak D call: TRBD1 (6 bases). This CDR3 spans 16 amino acids. Germline V gene sequence: CDR1 SEHNR, CDR2 FQNEAQ (reference sequence). V lost 5 bases, J lost 7 bases, and 20 bases lay in between. The CDR3 protein is CASSPVSGAVGEKLFF. The CDR3 DNA follows: TGTGCCAGCAGCCCCGTTTCAGGGGCGGTTGGTGAAAAACTGTTTTTT.

This clonotype was picked up many times. The chain links TRBV12-3 or TRBV12-4 to TRBJ1-1; D is undetermined. Trimming stripped 2 bases from V and 4 bases from J, with 8 bases between. The CDR3 sequence is 13 residues long. The CDR3 is CASSLHESTEAFF. The CDR3 DNA reads as TGTGCCAGCAGTTTACATGAGAGCACTGAAGCTTTCTTT.